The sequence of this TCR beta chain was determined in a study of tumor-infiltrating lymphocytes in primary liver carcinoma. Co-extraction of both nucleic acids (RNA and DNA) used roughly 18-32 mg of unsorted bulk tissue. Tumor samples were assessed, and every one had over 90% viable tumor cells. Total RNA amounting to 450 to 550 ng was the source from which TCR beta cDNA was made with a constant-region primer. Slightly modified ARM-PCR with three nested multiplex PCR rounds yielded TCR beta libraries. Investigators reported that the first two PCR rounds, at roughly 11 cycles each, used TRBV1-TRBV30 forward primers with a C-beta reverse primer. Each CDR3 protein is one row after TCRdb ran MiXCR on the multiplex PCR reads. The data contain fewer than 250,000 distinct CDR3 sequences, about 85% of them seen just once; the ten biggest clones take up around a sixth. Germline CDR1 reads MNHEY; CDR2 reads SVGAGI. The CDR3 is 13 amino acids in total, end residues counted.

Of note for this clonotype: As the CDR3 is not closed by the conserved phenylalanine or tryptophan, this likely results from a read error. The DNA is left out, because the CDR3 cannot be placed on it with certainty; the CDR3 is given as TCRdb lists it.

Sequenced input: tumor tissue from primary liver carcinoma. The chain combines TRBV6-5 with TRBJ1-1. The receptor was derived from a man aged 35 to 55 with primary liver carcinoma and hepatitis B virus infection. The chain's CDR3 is CASRSEKETEVFI.